The T cell receptor (beta chain) under discussion was sequenced for a study of OX40 agonist ivuxolimab in advanced cancers. The assay was immunoSEQ multiplex PCR, and TCRdb's table has in-frame clones only and misses some. The table records tens of thousands of clones, around 84% of them present only once. Autoimmune disease history or systemic immunosuppression meant exclusion. The sequenced sample was CD4+ or CD8+ T cells sorted from blood, obtained in a trial of the OX40 agonist ivuxolimab. The sequence was collected from an adult with an advanced solid tumor such as melanoma, head and neck, liver or kidney cancer.

CDR3 in DNA: TGTGCCATCAGTGTAGTAGGGGTGGGAAATGAGCAGTTCTTC. Its translation: CAISVVGVGNEQFF. The gene calls are TRBV10-3 and TRBJ2-1; perhaps TRBD1 as D (5 bases). Trimming left V 4 bases short and J 7 bases short, with 14 bases between. There are 14 residues in the CDR3. Germline V CDR1 and CDR2: ENHRY, SYGVKD.